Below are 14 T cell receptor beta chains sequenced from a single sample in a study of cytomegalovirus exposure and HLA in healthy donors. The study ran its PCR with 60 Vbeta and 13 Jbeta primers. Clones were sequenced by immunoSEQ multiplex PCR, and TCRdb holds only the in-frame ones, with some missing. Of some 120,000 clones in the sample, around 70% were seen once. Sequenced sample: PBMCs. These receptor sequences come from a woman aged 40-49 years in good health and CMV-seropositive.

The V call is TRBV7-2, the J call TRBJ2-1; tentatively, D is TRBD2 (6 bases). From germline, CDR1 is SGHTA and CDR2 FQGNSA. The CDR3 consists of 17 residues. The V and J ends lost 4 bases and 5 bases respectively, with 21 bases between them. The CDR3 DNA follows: TGTGCCAGCAGCTCGCAATCTCCGGGACTTAGTCACAATGAGCAGTTCTTC. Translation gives CASSSQSPGLSHNEQFF.

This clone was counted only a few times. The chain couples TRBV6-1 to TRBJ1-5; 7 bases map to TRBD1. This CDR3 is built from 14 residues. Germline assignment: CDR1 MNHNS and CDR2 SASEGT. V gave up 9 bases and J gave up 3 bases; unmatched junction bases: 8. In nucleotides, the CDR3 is TGTGCCAGTGTCCCGGGACAGCTCAATCAGCCCCAGCATTTT. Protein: CASVPGQLNQPQHF.

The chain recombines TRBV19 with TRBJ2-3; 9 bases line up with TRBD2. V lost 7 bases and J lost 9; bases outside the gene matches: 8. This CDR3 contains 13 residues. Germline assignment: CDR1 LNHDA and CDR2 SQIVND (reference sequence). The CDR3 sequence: CASKLGGGATQYF. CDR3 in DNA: TGTGCCAGTAAACTCGGCGGGGGGGCCACGCAGTATTTT. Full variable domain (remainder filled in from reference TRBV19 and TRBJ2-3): DGGITQSPKYLFRKEGQNVTLSCEQNLNHDAMYWYRQDPGQGLRLIYYSQIVNDFQKGDIAEGYSVSREKKESFPLTVTSAQKNPTAFYLCASKLGGGATQYFGPGTRLTVL.

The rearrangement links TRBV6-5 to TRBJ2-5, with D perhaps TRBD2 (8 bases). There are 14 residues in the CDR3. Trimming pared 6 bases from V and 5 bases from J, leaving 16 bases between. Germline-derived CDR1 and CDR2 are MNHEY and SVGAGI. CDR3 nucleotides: TGTGCCAGCAGGCCCGGGAGGGGGCTGGAGACCCAGTACTTC. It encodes CASRPGRGLETQYF.

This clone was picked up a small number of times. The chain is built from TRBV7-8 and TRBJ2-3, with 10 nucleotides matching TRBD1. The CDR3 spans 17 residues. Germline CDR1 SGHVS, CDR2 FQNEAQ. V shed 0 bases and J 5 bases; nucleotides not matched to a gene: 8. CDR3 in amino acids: CASSLAGQGEIVDTQYF. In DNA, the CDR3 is TGTGCCAGCAGCTTAGCAGGACAGGGGGAAATCGTAGATACGCAGTATTTT.

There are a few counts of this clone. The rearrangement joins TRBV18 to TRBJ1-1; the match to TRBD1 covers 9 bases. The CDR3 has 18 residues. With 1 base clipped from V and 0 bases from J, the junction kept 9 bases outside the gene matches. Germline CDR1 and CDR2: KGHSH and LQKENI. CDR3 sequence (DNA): TGTGCCAGCTCACCACTGGCGGGACAGGGCCCCATGAACACTGAAGCTTTCTTT. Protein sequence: CASSPLAGQGPMNTEAFF.

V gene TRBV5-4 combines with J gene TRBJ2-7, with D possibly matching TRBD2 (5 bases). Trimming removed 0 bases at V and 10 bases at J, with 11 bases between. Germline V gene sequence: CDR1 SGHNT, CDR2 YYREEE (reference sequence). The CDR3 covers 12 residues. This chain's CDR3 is CASSLDGVGQYF. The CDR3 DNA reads TGTGCCAGCAGCTTGGACGGGGTCGGCCAGTACTTC.

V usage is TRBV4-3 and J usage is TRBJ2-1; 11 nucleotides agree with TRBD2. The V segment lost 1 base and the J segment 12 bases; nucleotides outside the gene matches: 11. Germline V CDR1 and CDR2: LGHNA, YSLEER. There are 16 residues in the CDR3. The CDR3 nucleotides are TGCGCCAGCAGCCAAGGGGCCGGGACTAGCGGACTTTCGCAGTTCTTC. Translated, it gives CASSQGAGTSGLSQFF.

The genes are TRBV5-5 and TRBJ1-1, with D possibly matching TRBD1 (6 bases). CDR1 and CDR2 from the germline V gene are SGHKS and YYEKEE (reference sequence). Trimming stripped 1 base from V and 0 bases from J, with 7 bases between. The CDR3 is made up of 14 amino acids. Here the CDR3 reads CASSLQGMNTEAFF. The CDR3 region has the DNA TGTGCCAGCAGCTTGCAGGGGATGAACACTGAAGCTTTCTTT.

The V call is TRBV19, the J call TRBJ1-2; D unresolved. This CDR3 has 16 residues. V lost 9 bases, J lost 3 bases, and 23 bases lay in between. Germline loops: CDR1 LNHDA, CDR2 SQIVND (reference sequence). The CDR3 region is CASNVFPREVDYGYTF. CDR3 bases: TGTGCCAGCAACGTCTTTCCCCGGGAGGTGGACTATGGCTACACCTTC.

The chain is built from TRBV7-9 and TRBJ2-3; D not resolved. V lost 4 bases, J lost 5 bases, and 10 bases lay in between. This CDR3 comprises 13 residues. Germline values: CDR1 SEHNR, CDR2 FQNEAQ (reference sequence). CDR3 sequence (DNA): TGTGCCAGCAGCTCCAATATACTAGATACGCAGTATTTT. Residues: CASSSNILDTQYF.

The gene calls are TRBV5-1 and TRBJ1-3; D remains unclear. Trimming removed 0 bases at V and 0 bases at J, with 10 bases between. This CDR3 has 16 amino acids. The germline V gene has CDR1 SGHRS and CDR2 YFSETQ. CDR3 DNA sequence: TGCGCCAGCAGCTTGGATGCAGGATTCTCTGGAAACACCATATATTTT. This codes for CASSLDAGFSGNTIYF.

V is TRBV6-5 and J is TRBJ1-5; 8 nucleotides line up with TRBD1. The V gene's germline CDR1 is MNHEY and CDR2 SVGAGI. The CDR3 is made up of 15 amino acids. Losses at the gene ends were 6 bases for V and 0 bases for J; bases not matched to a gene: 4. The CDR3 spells CASSRTGHSNQPQHF. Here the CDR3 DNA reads TGTGCCAGCAGCCGGACAGGGCATAGCAATCAGCCCCAGCATTTT.

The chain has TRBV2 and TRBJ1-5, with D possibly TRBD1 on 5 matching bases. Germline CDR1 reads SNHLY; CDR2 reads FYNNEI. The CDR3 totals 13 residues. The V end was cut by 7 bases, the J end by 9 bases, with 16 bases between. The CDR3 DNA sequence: TGTGCCAGCAACCCGGAGGGACTTGGGCCCCAGCATTTT. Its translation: CASNPEGLGPQHF.